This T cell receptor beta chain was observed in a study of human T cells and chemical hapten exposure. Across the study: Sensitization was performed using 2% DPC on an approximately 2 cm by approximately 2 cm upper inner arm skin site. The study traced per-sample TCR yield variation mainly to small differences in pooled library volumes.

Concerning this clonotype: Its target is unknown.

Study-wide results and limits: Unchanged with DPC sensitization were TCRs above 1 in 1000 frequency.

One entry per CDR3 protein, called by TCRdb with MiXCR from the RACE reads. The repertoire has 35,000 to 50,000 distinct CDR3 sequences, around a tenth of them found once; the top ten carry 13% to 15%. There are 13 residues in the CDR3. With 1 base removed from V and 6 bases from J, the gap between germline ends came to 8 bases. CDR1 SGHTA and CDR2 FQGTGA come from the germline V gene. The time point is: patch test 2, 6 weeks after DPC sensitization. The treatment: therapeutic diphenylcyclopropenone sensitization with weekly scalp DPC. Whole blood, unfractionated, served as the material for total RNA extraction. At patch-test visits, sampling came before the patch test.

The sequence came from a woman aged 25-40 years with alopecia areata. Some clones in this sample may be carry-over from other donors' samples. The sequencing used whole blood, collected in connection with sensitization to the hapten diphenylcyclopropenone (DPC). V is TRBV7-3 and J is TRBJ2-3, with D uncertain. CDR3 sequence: CASSLSVLDTQYF. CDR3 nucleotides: TGTGCCAGCAGCTTAAGTGTACTGGATACGCAGTATTTT. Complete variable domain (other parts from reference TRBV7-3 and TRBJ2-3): GAGVSQTPSNKVTEKGKYVELRCDPISGHTALYWYRQSLGQGPEFLIYFQGTGAADDSGLPNDRFFAVRPEGSVSTLKIQRTERGDSAVYLCASSLSVLDTQYFGPGTRLTVL.